There are many counts of the clone carrying this T cell receptor (beta chain). The protocol was immunoSEQ multiplex PCR, while the TCRdb copy is restricted to in-frame clones and leaves out a portion. The sample shows about 130,000 clones, around 87% of them seen only once. This record belongs to a study of blood T cell repertoires in COVID-19. Deletions cut 5 bases from V and 8 bases from J, with 18 bases between. The CDR3 covers 15 residues. Germline lookup yields CDR1 SEHNR and CDR2 FQNEAQ (reference sequence). Material for sequencing was peripheral blood. This clonotype was obtained from a woman aged 45-65 years who had recovered from COVID-19. The genes are TRBV7-9 and TRBJ1-4; maybe TRBD1 (6 bases). The CDR3 here is CASSRVQGKGEKLFF. CDR3 in DNA: TGTGCCAGCAGCCGAGTACAGGGAAAGGGCGAAAAACTGTTTTTT.